This T cell receptor (beta chain) emerged from a study of blood T cell repertoires in COVID-19. Germline loops: CDR1 MNHNS, CDR2 SASEGT. Trimming at V came to 3 bases and at J to 8 bases, leaving 3 bases not matched to a gene. The CDR3 loop spans 13 amino acids. Assay used: immunoSEQ multiplex PCR; TCRdb lists only in-frame clones, some missing. The top ten clones hold 13% of a sample with fewer than 80,000 clones, about 80% of them seen once. The chain carries TRBV6-1 and TRBJ1-4; the match to TRBD1 covers 7 bases. Sequenced sample: peripheral blood. This TCR was sampled from a man aged 50 to 59 with COVID-19, enrolled during active disease. For the CDR3, the DNA is TGTGCCAGCAGTGATGGGACAGCAGAAAAACTGTTTTTT. Protein product: CASSDGTAEKLFF.